These 27 T cell receptor beta chains originate from one sample sequenced in a study of T-cell reconstitution after alpha-beta-depleted transplantation in children. Unique molecular identifiers were used in preparing the TCRbeta library. Each CDR3 protein gets one entry after TCRdb re-called the PCR reads with MiXCR. Of approximately 800,000 distinct CDR3 sequences detected, under 20% appear once; the ten largest clones hold approximately 5%. Sequences were derived from PBMCs, mostly from graft donor cells, sampled 360 days after TCRalphabeta/CD19-depleted stem cell transplant. Receptors were obtained from a male patient between 5 and 17 years old who had a stem cell transplant for acute lymphoblastic leukemia, so the T cells may come from the graft donor.

The chain carries TRBV5-1 and TRBJ2-2; 8 bases match TRBD1. Germline V lookup: CDR1 SGHRS, CDR2 YFSETQ. The CDR3 runs 15 residues. After removal of 0 bases from V and 7 bases from J, the junction contained 5 bases not matched to a gene. CDR3 protein: CASSLETGDVGELFF. In DNA, the CDR3 is TGCGCCAGCAGCTTGGAGACAGGGGACGTCGGGGAGCTGTTTTTT.

J is TRBJ2-3 and V is TRBV24-1, with D perhaps TRBD1 or TRBD2 (5 bases each). Trimming took 9 bases from V and 0 from J, leaving 12 bases between them. CDR1 KGHDR and CDR2 SFDVKD come from the germline V gene. The CDR3 has 14 amino acids. The CDR3 reads CATARDRSTDTQYF. The CDR3, as DNA: TGTGCCACCGCCCGGGACCGTAGCACAGATACGCAGTATTTT.

The J gene is TRBJ1-1, the V gene TRBV9, with D possibly being TRBD1 (5 bases). The V and J ends lost 5 bases and 1 base respectively, with 12 bases between them. CDR1 and CDR2 (germline): SGDLS, YYNGEE. There are 14 residues in the CDR3. CDR3 in amino acids: CASRKGRPNTEAFF. In DNA, the CDR3 is TGTGCCAGCAGGAAGGGACGGCCGAACACTGAAGCTTTCTTT.

This clonotype came up a few times. The chain has TRBV15 and TRBJ1-3, with D tentatively TRBD1 (6 bases). The ends were cut back, 0 bases at V and 5 bases at J, with 23 bases in the middle. The CDR3 length is 19 residues. Germline V gene lookup returns CDR1 LNHNV and CDR2 YYDKDF (reference sequence). CDR3 region: CATSRDLIKSVQGRNTIYF. CDR3 DNA: TGTGCCACCAGCAGAGATTTAATCAAAAGTGTACAGGGAAGAAACACCATATATTTT.

The rearrangement joins TRBV7-9 to TRBJ2-5, with D perhaps matching TRBD2 (6 bases). Germline-derived CDR1 and CDR2 are SEHNR and FQNEAQ (reference sequence). The ends were cut back, 3 bases at V and 4 bases at J, with 12 bases in the middle. The CDR3 spans 14 residues. CDR3 sequence: CASSFPGARETQYF. The CDR3 bases are TGTGCCAGCAGCTTCCCGGGAGCTAGAGAGACCCAGTACTTC.

This clonotype occurred a few times. The J gene is TRBJ2-7, the V gene TRBV7-2; 9 nucleotides agree with TRBD2. The CDR3 extends over 17 amino acids. Germline V gene lookup returns CDR1 SGHTA and CDR2 FQGNSA. V lost 2 bases, J lost 1 base, and 9 bases stayed unmatched. This CDR3 is CASSLKRGLARSYEQYF. The DNA for the CDR3 is TGTGCCAGCAGCTTAAAACGAGGACTAGCGCGATCCTACGAGCAGTACTTC. Drawing the rest from reference TRBV7-2 and TRBJ2-7, the complete variable domain is GAGVSQSPSNKVTEKGKDVELRCDPISGHTALYWYRQSLGQGLEFLIYFQGNSAPDKSGLPSDRFSAERTGGSVSTLTIQRTQQEDSAVYLCASSLKRGLARSYEQYFGPGTRLTVT.

The V call is TRBV29-1, the J call TRBJ2-7; D is uncertain. This CDR3 spans 13 amino acids. Germline loops: CDR1 SQVTM, CDR2 ANQGSEA. With 3 bases removed from V and 2 bases from J, the gap between germline ends came to 11 bases. In DNA form, the CDR3 reads TGCAGCGTTGAGTCGGGTATCCCCTACGAGCAGTACTTC. Protein sequence: CSVESGIPYEQYF.

The sample holds a few counts of this clonotype. This rearrangement joins TRBV18 to TRBJ2-7; 7 bases are a match to TRBD1. The junction had 12 bases not matched to a gene; V was cut back by 0 bases and J by 1 base. Germline V gene sequence: CDR1 KGHSH, CDR2 LQKENI. The CDR3 contains 18 residues. CDR3 bases: TGTGCCAGCTCACCACCAGGACTGCCGAAGACAGGGTCCTACGAGCAGTACTTC. Translation: CASSPPGLPKTGSYEQYF.

A few counts support this clonotype. The rearrangement links TRBV27 to TRBJ2-3; no clear D gene. V was trimmed by 3 bases and J by 2 bases, leaving 12 bases between them. Germline values: CDR1 MNHEY, CDR2 SMNVEV (reference sequence). There are 15 residues in the CDR3. DNA for the CDR3: TGTGCCAGCAGTTTCCGTGGGCTCTACACAGATACGCAGTATTTT. Protein: CASSFRGLYTDTQYF.

This clonotype was seen a few times. The rearrangement joins TRBV10-1 to TRBJ2-7, with D hard to call. Germline CDR1 WNHNN, CDR2 SYGVQD (reference sequence). This CDR3 has 13 amino acids. Trimming took 2 bases from V and 2 from J, leaving 7 bases between them. CDR3 DNA: TGCGCCAGCAGTGAGGAGCATACCTACGAGCAGTACTTC. Protein product: CASSEEHTYEQYF.

The chain uses TRBV10-3 and TRBJ2-3, with D possibly TRBD2 on 6 matching bases. From germline, CDR1 is ENHRY and CDR2 SYGVKD. The CDR3 consists of 15 residues. V was clipped by 5 bases and J by 0 bases, with 12 bases between them. For the CDR3, the DNA is TGTGCCATCAGTAACGGGAGCCCGAGCACAGATACGCAGTATTTT. This gives the protein CAISNGSPSTDTQYF.

The table lists this clonotype with a few counts. The chain recombines TRBV20-1 with TRBJ2-4; possibly TRBD2 for D (7 bases). The length of the CDR3 is 14 residues. Germline assignment: CDR1 DFQATT and CDR2 SNEGSKA (reference sequence). Trimming removed 3 bases from V and 1 base from J, with 10 bases in between. This chain's CDR3 is CSASRGAAKNIQYF. The CDR3, as DNA: TGCAGTGCTAGTCGGGGGGCGGCCAAAAACATTCAGTACTTC.

This chain joins TRBV11-1 and TRBJ1-1; the D gene is possibly TRBD1 (5 bases). V gave up 5 bases and J gave up 3 bases, with 19 bases separating them. Germline V gene data show CDR1 as SGHAT and CDR2 as FQDESV (reference sequence). The CDR3 runs to 16 residues. CDR3 sequence reads: CASSPPRGWPYTEAFF. CDR3 nucleotide sequence: TGTGCCAGCAGCCCCCCCCGGGGCTGGCCGTACACTGAAGCTTTCTTT.

With respect to this clonotype: At one end, the junction sequence differs from germline, possibly due to a read error. The chain joins TRBV6-5 to TRBJ2-3, with D uncertain. Per the germline V gene, CDR1 is MNHEY and CDR2 is SVGAGI. CDR3 size: 14 residues. The CDR3, as DNA: TGTGCCAGCAGTTACTCCCGAAGCACAGATATGCAGTATTTT. This translates into CASSYSRSTDMQYF.

The J gene is TRBJ1-1, the V gene TRBV5-1; tentative D call: TRBD1 (5 bases). With 0 bases removed from V and 1 base from J, the gap between germline ends came to 13 bases. The CDR3 is 16 residues long. Looked up from germline, CDR1 is SGHRS and CDR2 is YFSETQ. CDR3 nucleotide sequence: TGCGCCAGCAGCTTGGGGGGGTATGGGAAGAACACTGAAGCTTTCTTT. Its protein is CASSLGGYGKNTEAFF.

The rearrangement links TRBV20-1 to TRBJ1-4, with 8 bases matching TRBD1. The CDR3 is 17 residues long. CDR1 and CDR2 (germline): DFQATT, SNEGSKA (reference sequence). V lost 5 bases to trimming and J lost 1 base; unmatched junction nucleotides: 12. This chain's CDR3 is CSADAFGQGGTNEKLFF. CDR3 in DNA: TGCAGTGCTGATGCCTTCGGACAGGGCGGAACTAATGAAAAACTGTTTTTT.

This clonotype was counted many times. This chain connects TRBV7-9 to TRBJ1-3; the match to TRBD1 covers 7 bases. The V gene's germline CDR1 is SEHNR and CDR2 FQNEAQ (reference sequence). The length of the CDR3 is 14 residues. With V trimmed by 4 bases and J by 2 bases, 2 bases remained unmatched. CDR3 bases: TGTGCCAGCAGCTCACAGGGGACTGGAAACACCATATATTTT. Translated, it gives CASSSQGTGNTIYF.

This chain joins TRBV7-2 and TRBJ2-4; TRBD1 or TRBD2 may be the D gene (5 bases each). The V gene lost 5 bases and the J gene lost 4 bases, with 18 bases spanning the gap. The germline V gene has CDR1 SGHTA and CDR2 FQGNSA. The CDR3 runs to 16 residues. The CDR3 protein is CASSPDGALVKNIQYF. The DNA of the CDR3 is TGTGCCAGCAGCCCCGACGGGGCCCTAGTAAAAAACATTCAGTACTTC.

CDR3 loop: CASSRRTGRNRGYTF. CDR3 DNA sequence: TGTGCCAGCAGTCGAAGGACAGGGAGGAATCGAGGCTACACCTTC. The chain uses TRBV28 and TRBJ1-2; 8 positions match TRBD1. J was trimmed by 8 bases and V by 5 bases; bases with no gene match: 13. The CDR3 is 15 residues long. From germline, CDR1 is MDHEN and CDR2 SYDVKM.

CDR3 protein: CASSPDRASGNTIYF. CDR3 bases: TGTGCCAGCAGTCCGGACAGGGCGTCTGGAAACACCATATATTTT. The J gene is TRBJ1-3, the V gene TRBV12-3 or TRBV12-4, with 8 bases matching TRBD1. Trimming cost V 5 bases and J 1 base; bases outside gene matches: 4. The CDR3 loop spans 15 amino acids.

The chain recombines TRBV20-1 with TRBJ2-5; D might be TRBD1 or TRBD2, each matching 5 bases. V was pared by 8 bases and J by 5 bases, with 18 bases between. The germline V gene encodes CDR1 DFQATT and CDR2 SNEGSKA (reference sequence). This CDR3 has 13 amino acids. The CDR3 reads CSRGVLGEETQYF. The DNA for the CDR3 is TGCAGTAGAGGGGTGTTGGGAGAGGAGACCCAGTACTTC.

This clonotype was found many times. The chain has TRBV7-2 and TRBJ2-1; 13 nucleotides line up with TRBD2. With V trimmed by 5 bases and J by 14 bases, 12 bases remained unmatched. Germline assignment: CDR1 SGHTA and CDR2 FQGNSA. The CDR3 loop spans 15 amino acids. This CDR3 is CASSTVTSGRLPEFF. CDR3 in DNA: TGTGCCAGCAGCACAGTGACTAGCGGGAGGCTTCCTGAGTTCTTC. The entire variable domain, with the rest obtained from reference TRBV7-2 and TRBJ2-1, is as follows: GAGVSQSPSNKVTEKGKDVELRCDPISGHTALYWYRQSLGQGLEFLIYFQGNSAPDKSGLPSDRFSAERTGGSVSTLTIQRTQQEDSAVYLCASSTVTSGRLPEFFGPGTRLTVL.

This clonotype occurred a few times. This chain links TRBV13 with TRBJ2-3; unclear D gene. The germline gives CDR1 PRHDT, CDR2 FYEKMQ (reference sequence). V was cut by 8 bases and J by 2 bases, with 11 bases left in between. This CDR3 comprises 13 residues. The CDR3, as DNA: TGTGCCAGCGCGAGTGATAACACAGATACGCAGTATTTT. The encoded protein is CASASDNTDTQYF.

V gene TRBV2 combines with J gene TRBJ1-5, with D perhaps TRBD1 (5 bases). The V and J ends lost 2 bases and 4 bases respectively, with 12 bases between them. The length of the CDR3 is 15 residues. Per the germline V gene, CDR1 is SNHLY and CDR2 is FYNNEI. The CDR3 DNA reads TGTGCCAGCAGTGAAAAGAGAACAGGAAATCAGCCCCAGCATTTT. Protein: CASSEKRTGNQPQHF.

In its sample, this clonotype was seen many times. J is TRBJ2-1 and V is TRBV25-1; D uncertain. The ends were cut back, 5 bases at V and 3 bases at J, with 8 bases in the middle. The V gene's germline CDR1 is MGHDK and CDR2 SYGVNS. The CDR3 contains 13 residues. CDR3 protein: CASSNRVYNEQFF. The DNA of the CDR3 is TGTGCCAGCAGTAACCGGGTCTACAATGAGCAGTTCTTC.

This clonotype appeared a few times. This sequence joins TRBV15 and TRBJ1-5, with no clear D. Trimming shortened V by 0 bases and J by 9 bases, and 9 bases separated the two germline ends. CDR3 length equals 13 residues. Germline CDR1 and CDR2: LNHNV and YYDKDF (reference sequence). The chain's CDR3 is CATSRDFPGPQHF. The CDR3 DNA reads as TGTGCCACCAGCAGAGATTTCCCTGGGCCCCAGCATTTT.

This clonotype was counted only a few times. The chain recombines TRBV5-1 with TRBJ1-1; 9 nucleotides match TRBD1. Germline assignment: CDR1 SGHRS and CDR2 YFSETQ. This CDR3 spans 16 amino acids. Trimming cost V 4 bases and J 4 bases; bases outside gene matches: 11. The CDR3: CASSPWDRALGTEAFF. The CDR3 bases are TGCGCCAGCAGCCCCTGGGACAGGGCCCTGGGCACTGAAGCTTTCTTT.